A single sample gave rise to the 25 T cell receptor beta chains below, sequenced in a study of OX40 agonist ivuxolimab in advanced cancers. The repertoire was sequenced with immunoSEQ multiplex PCR; TCRdb's copy has only in-frame clones and lacks some. There are more than 45,000 clones in the sample; approximately 90% occur only once, and about a fifth lies in the top ten. Sequencing used CD4+ or CD8+ T cells sorted from blood, obtained in a trial of the OX40 agonist ivuxolimab. These receptors came from an adult with an advanced solid tumor such as melanoma, head and neck, liver or kidney cancer.

The chain is built from TRBV19 and TRBJ1-5; D not resolved. With 4 bases removed from V and 2 bases from J, the gap between germline ends came to 6 bases. This CDR3 comprises 13 residues. From germline, CDR1 is LNHDA and CDR2 SQIVND (reference sequence). CDR3 sequence (DNA): TGTGCCAGTAGTAGTTCAGGCAATCAGCCCCAGCATTTT. It encodes CASSSSGNQPQHF.

The gene calls are TRBV11-2 and TRBJ2-3; perhaps D is TRBD1 or TRBD2 (6 bases each). Germline CDR1 is SGHAT and CDR2 is FQNNGV. The ends were cut back, 5 bases at V and 9 bases at J, with 18 bases in the middle. CDR3 length: 14 residues. CDR3 sequence reads: CASSPAGAGGTQYF. For the CDR3, the DNA is TGTGCCAGCAGCCCAGCAGGGGCCGGGGGCACGCAGTATTTT.

The rearrangement links TRBV11-2 to TRBJ2-3, with D unresolved. Germline assignment: CDR1 SGHAT and CDR2 FQNNGV. Trimming shortened V by 4 bases and J by 2 bases, and 25 bases separated the two germline ends. The CDR3 covers 19 residues. The CDR3 spells CASSSDPYLRLFLTDTQYF. CDR3 sequence (DNA): TGTGCCAGCAGCTCGGATCCTTACCTGAGGCTGTTCCTCACAGATACGCAGTATTTT.

This sequence joins TRBV19 and TRBJ2-1, with 8 bases fitting TRBD2. Looked up from germline, CDR1 is LNHDA and CDR2 is SQIVND (reference sequence). The CDR3 sequence is 16 residues long. V lost 6 bases to trimming and J lost 5 bases; unmatched junction nucleotides: 12. The CDR3 spells CASSLSYERENNEQFF. In DNA, the CDR3 is TGTGCCAGTAGCTTATCTTATGAGCGGGAGAACAATGAGCAGTTCTTC. The entire variable domain, with the rest obtained from reference TRBV19 and TRBJ2-1, is as follows: DGGITQSPKYLFRKEGQNVTLSCEQNLNHDAMYWYRQDPGQGLRLIYYSQIVNDFQKGDIAEGYSVSREKKESFPLTVTSAQKNPTAFYLCASSLSYERENNEQFFGPGTRLTVL.

The sample holds one count of this clone. This chain uses TRBV10-3 with TRBJ2-1; D possibly corresponds to TRBD2 (6 bases). Trimming took 7 bases from V and 5 from J, leaving 18 bases between them. The germline gives CDR1 ENHRY, CDR2 SYGVKD. The CDR3 contains 15 residues. In DNA, the CDR3 is TGTGCCATCAAGGCTGAGGACTATCCTAACAATGAGCAGTTCTTC. It codes for CAIKAEDYPNNEQFF.

The rearrangement links TRBV4-2 to TRBJ2-1, with 10 bases aligning to TRBD2. Trimming at V came to 0 bases and at J to 8 bases, leaving 4 bases not matched to a gene. CDR3 length: 15 residues. Germline V gene data show CDR1 as LGHNA and CDR2 as YNFKEQ. Here the CDR3 reads CASSQELAGVDEQFF. CDR3 coding DNA: TGTGCCAGCAGCCAAGAGCTAGCGGGAGTGGATGAGCAGTTCTTC.

This clone was detected only a few times. This chain joins TRBV9 and TRBJ1-1; a possible D gene is TRBD1 (6 bases). The length of the CDR3 is 15 residues. Trimming pared 0 bases from V and 2 bases from J, leaving 11 bases between. Germline lookup yields CDR1 SGDLS and CDR2 YYNGEE. Written as DNA, the CDR3 is TGTGCCAGCAGCGTAGCGGGGGGCTCTAACACTGAAGCTTTCTTT. Translation: CASSVAGGSNTEAFF.

V and J are TRBV28 and TRBJ1-1; D call uncertain. The CDR3 spans 12 residues. Germline CDR1 is MDHEN and CDR2 is SYDVKM. With 2 bases removed from V and 1 base from J, the gap between germline ends came to 2 bases. The CDR3 coding sequence is TGTGCCAGCAGTTTACCGAACACTGAAGCTTTCTTT. Its protein is CASSLPNTEAFF.

The genes are TRBV18 and TRBJ2-5; 7 bases align to TRBD1. The CDR3 runs 14 residues. The germline CDR1 and CDR2 sequences are KGHSH and LQKENI. J gave up 2 bases and V 3 bases, and 3 bases lay outside the gene matches. In nucleotides, the CDR3 is TGTGCCAGCTCACCCTTGGGACAGCAAGAGACCCAGTACTTC. It specifies CASSPLGQQETQYF.

The V call is TRBV28, the J call TRBJ1-2; 8 nucleotides match TRBD1. J gave up 4 bases and V 4 bases, and 8 bases lay outside the gene matches. Per germline, CDR1 MDHEN and CDR2 SYDVKM. This CDR3 has 15 residues. The chain's CDR3 is CASSWETGVGYGYTF. DNA for the CDR3: TGTGCCAGCAGTTGGGAGACAGGGGTCGGCTATGGCTACACCTTC.

In the case of this clone: A much larger clonotype is one base distant, so this may be a read error. The chain uses TRBV4-2 and TRBJ2-2; D unresolved. The V gene's germline CDR1 is LGHNA and CDR2 YNFKEQ. This CDR3 comprises 12 residues. V was trimmed by 3 bases and J by 2 bases, leaving 1 base between them. CDR3 protein: CASSHNTGELFF. The CDR3 nucleotides are TGTGCCAGCAGCCATAACACCGGGGAGCTGTTTTTT.

The rearrangement links TRBV19 to TRBJ2-7; 7 nucleotides align to TRBD1. The V gene's germline CDR1 is LNHDA and CDR2 SQIVND (reference sequence). The CDR3 has 13 residues. V dropped 6 bases and J dropped 3; count of bases not matched to a gene: 5. The CDR3 reads CASSPWDSYEQYF. The CDR3 DNA follows: TGTGCCAGTAGCCCCTGGGACAGCTACGAGCAGTACTTC.

This rearrangement joins TRBV5-1 to TRBJ2-7, with D possibly TRBD2 on 5 matching bases. CDR1 SGHRS and CDR2 YFSETQ come from the germline V gene. This CDR3 has 13 amino acids. Trimming cost V 3 bases and J 3 bases, with 10 bases left between them. The CDR3 region is CASSSAEGYEQYF. CDR3 sequence (DNA): TGCGCCAGCAGCTCGGCCGAGGGCTACGAGCAGTACTTC.

This chain links TRBV11-2 with TRBJ2-3; 9 bases map to TRBD2. After removal of 1 base from V and 4 bases from J, the junction contained 6 bases not matched to a gene. From germline, CDR1 is SGHAT and CDR2 FQNNGV. The CDR3 is 16 residues long. CDR3 bases: TGTGCCAGCAGCTTAGCCGGCGGGGGGGTCGCAGATACGCAGTATTTT. Its protein product is CASSLAGGGVADTQYF.

This clone was seen a single time. The chain recombines TRBV29-1 with TRBJ2-7; 11 nucleotides line up with TRBD1. This CDR3 spans 16 amino acids. Germline loops: CDR1 SQVTM, CDR2 ANQGSEA. After removal of 0 bases from V and 3 bases from J, the junction contained 7 bases not matched to a gene. CDR3 residues: CSVEDGDRGDDYEQYF. As DNA, the CDR3 is TGCAGCGTTGAAGATGGGGACAGGGGGGACGACTACGAGCAGTACTTC.

V is TRBV2 and J is TRBJ1-2; maybe TRBD1 (5 bases). CDR1 is SNHLY, CDR2 FYNNEI, per germline. Trimming left V 11 bases short and J 1 base short, with 17 bases between. This CDR3 is built from 14 residues. The CDR3 loop is CAVRFSGSNYGYTF. Written as DNA, the CDR3 is TGTGCCGTCCGCTTCTCAGGGAGTAACTATGGCTACACCTTC.

This clone was observed once. The chain employs TRBV19 and TRBJ2-7; perhaps TRBD1 as D (6 bases). The V and J ends lost 8 bases and 1 base respectively, with 12 bases between them. CDR3 length: 13 amino acids. Per the germline V gene, CDR1 is LNHDA and CDR2 is SQIVND (reference sequence). CDR3 DNA sequence: TGTGCCAGTTCGAAACAGGGTTCCTACGAGCAGTACTTC. Its translation is CASSKQGSYEQYF. The full variable domain, completed using reference TRBV19 and TRBJ2-7, is DGGITQSPKYLFRKEGQNVTLSCEQNLNHDAMYWYRQDPGQGLRLIYYSQIVNDFQKGDIAEGYSVSREKKESFPLTVTSAQKNPTAFYLCASSKQGSYEQYFGPGTRLTVT.

About this clone: The conserved final phenylalanine or tryptophan is absent from the CDR3, which likely points to a read error. No DNA is shown, since the ends of the CDR3 on it are uncertain; the CDR3 is the one TCRdb lists. The V gene is TRBV9, the J gene TRBJ2-7; TRBD1 is taken as the D call from the table, unchecked against the DNA. Germline loops: CDR1 SGDLS, CDR2 YYNGEE. The CDR3 contains 11 residues when both ends are counted. The CDR3 reads CASSSKRTGPI.

The chain employs TRBV7-2 and TRBJ2-1, with 9 bases that match TRBD2. The CDR3 length is 13 residues. Germline CDR1 is SGHTA and CDR2 is FQGNSA. V dropped 4 bases and J dropped 6; count of bases not matched to a gene: 1. The CDR3 DNA reads as TGTGCCAGCAGCTGGACTAGCGCCAATGAGCAGTTCTTC. As protein: CASSWTSANEQFF.

V is TRBV30 and J is TRBJ2-7; tentative D call: TRBD1 (6 bases). V dropped 4 bases and J dropped 7 bases, with 23 bases sitting between them. The V gene's germline CDR1 is GTSNPN and CDR2 SVGIG (reference sequence). The CDR3 totals 15 residues. CDR3 in DNA: TGTGCCTGGAATGACTCGCCGACAGGCTTGCAGGAGCAGTACTTC. Translating it yields CAWNDSPTGLQEQYF.

The chain couples TRBV4-1 to TRBJ2-7; D may correspond to TRBD1 or TRBD2 (5 bases each). Per germline, CDR1 MGHRA and CDR2 YSYEKL. The germline V and J ends were trimmed by 0 bases and 3 bases, with 12 bases remaining between them. The CDR3 covers 15 residues. The CDR3 spells CASSQEGVGLYEQYF. CDR3 DNA: TGCGCCAGCAGCCAAGAGGGGGTGGGTCTCTACGAGCAGTACTTC.

The chain employs TRBV5-6 and TRBJ1-4; D might be TRBD1 (5 bases). Trimming took off 4 bases at V and 6 bases at J, with 16 bases between the two ends. Germline V CDR1 and CDR2: SGHDT, YYEEEE. The CDR3 is 15 amino acids. CDR3 protein: CASSPRGGADEKLFF. The CDR3 coding sequence is TGTGCCAGCAGCCCAAGGGGTGGGGCAGATGAAAAACTGTTTTTT. Combining the CDR3 with reference TRBV5-6 and TRBJ1-4 gives the whole variable domain DAGVTQSPTHLIKTRGQQVTLRCSPKSGHDTVSWYQQALGQGPQFIFQYYEEEERQRGNFPDRFSGHQFPNYSSELNVNALLLGDSALYLCASSPRGGADEKLFFGSGTQLSVL.

The V and J genes are TRBV5-6 and TRBJ2-7; 9 bases line up with TRBD1. Per the germline V gene, CDR1 is SGHDT and CDR2 is YYEEEE. The J segment lost 2 bases and the V segment lost 7 bases, leaving 7 bases of the junction unmatched. This CDR3 spans 14 amino acids. CDR3 sequence reads: CASQPGQGPYEQYF. As DNA, the CDR3 is TGTGCCAGCCAACCGGGACAGGGTCCCTACGAGCAGTACTTC.

The V call is TRBV18, the J call TRBJ2-3; 7 positions agree with TRBD2. With 8 bases clipped from V and 0 bases from J, the junction kept 14 bases outside the gene matches. The CDR3 has 17 residues. The germline gives CDR1 KGHSH, CDR2 LQKENI. Written as DNA, the CDR3 is TGTGCCAGCACCCGAACACCTAGCGGCACTAGCACAGATACGCAGTATTTT. Translating gives CASTRTPSGTSTDTQYF.

The chain recombines TRBV6-5 with TRBJ2-2; tentative D call: TRBD1 (5 bases). The germline V gene encodes CDR1 MNHEY and CDR2 SVGAGI. The CDR3 is made up of 14 amino acids. V lost 6 bases, J lost 5 bases, and 13 bases lay in between. The DNA of the CDR3 is TGTGCCAGCAGCCCTTTCGACAGTACCGGGGAGCTGTTTTTT. It yields the protein CASSPFDSTGELFF.